One and the same sample provided the 9 T cell receptor beta chains below, sequenced in a study of tumor-infiltrating lymphocytes in oesophageal squamous cell carcinoma. TCRdb processed the PCR reads anew with MiXCR; each CDR3 protein has one entry. The repertoire holds about 20,000 distinct CDR3 sequences, with about 42% as singletons. Sequencing input: normal esophageal tissue next to the tumor. The receptors were gathered from a female donor with esophageal squamous cell carcinoma.

This chain links TRBV11-2 with TRBJ2-5; 11 nucleotides agree with TRBD2. V shed 2 bases and J 0 bases; nucleotides not matched to a gene: 2. The CDR3 sequence is 16 residues long. Germline V lookup: CDR1 SGHAT, CDR2 FQNNGV. CDR3 loop: CASSLRLAGYQETQYF. The CDR3 DNA follows: TGTGCCAGCAGCTTAAGACTAGCGGGGTACCAAGAGACCCAGTACTTC. The whole variable domain, remainder taken from reference TRBV11-2 and TRBJ2-5, is EAGVAQSPRYKIIEKRQSVAFWCNPISGHATLYWYQQILGQGPKLLIQFQNNGVVDDSQLPKDRFSAERLKGVDSTLKIQPAKLEDSAVYLCASSLRLAGYQETQYFGPGTRLLVL.

Many counts were recorded for this clonotype. This chain uses TRBV12-3 or TRBV12-4 with TRBJ2-5; 10 bases line up with TRBD2. Unmatched junction bases numbered 20, after V lost 6 bases and J lost 13 bases. The CDR3 has 16 amino acids. CDR3 DNA: TGTGCCAGCAGGAACGGGGTAGCGGGAGGTCACGGGGAGCTGTACTTC. Translation gives CASRNGVAGGHGELYF.

The chain uses TRBV6-4 and TRBJ2-3, with 7 bases that match TRBD1. Trimming at V came to 0 bases and at J to 3 bases, leaving 6 bases not matched to a gene. Germline loops: CDR1 MRHNA, CDR2 SNTAGT. This CDR3 comprises 16 residues. The CDR3 region is CASSDSRGPGTDTQYF. CDR3 coding DNA: TGTGCCAGCAGTGACTCGAGGGGGCCCGGGACAGATACGCAGTATTTT.

This clonotype was found a few times. V gene TRBV2 combines with J gene TRBJ2-3, with 10 bases lining up with TRBD1. There are 16 residues in the CDR3. Per the germline V gene, CDR1 is SNHLY and CDR2 is FYNNEI. The V and J ends lost 6 bases and 4 bases, in that order; junction bases with no gene match: 10. This CDR3 reads CASRRGGQGFSDTQYF. The CDR3 DNA is TGTGCCAGCAGAAGGGGGGGACAGGGGTTCTCAGATACGCAGTATTTT.

Relative to its sample, this clonotype is large (0.1 to 1%). The chain combines TRBV7-8 with TRBJ2-3; D remains ambiguous. This CDR3 has 13 residues. The germline V gene has CDR1 SGHVS and CDR2 FQNEAQ. Deletions cut 2 bases from V and 3 bases from J, with 6 bases between. The CDR3 loop reads CASSLSETDTQYF. The CDR3 coding sequence is TGTGCCAGCAGCTTATCAGAGACAGATACGCAGTATTTT.

In its sample, this clonotype was seen a few times. The chain uses TRBV7-2 and TRBJ2-1; D may be TRBD2 (7 bases). The CDR3 runs 14 residues. The V end lost 4 bases, the J end lost 7 bases, and 14 bases lay between the germline ends. Germline CDR1 and CDR2: SGHTA and FQGNSA. The CDR3, as DNA: TGTGCCAGCAGCTCATCGGGGAGGGGGAATGAGCAGTTCTTC. As protein: CASSSSGRGNEQFF.

At least ten counts were recorded for this clonotype. The chain carries TRBV5-1 and TRBJ1-1; 7 bases line up with TRBD1. Germline V gene lookup returns CDR1 SGHRS and CDR2 YFSETQ. The CDR3 spans 15 residues. The V gene end was trimmed by 0 bases and the J gene end by 1 base; junction bases not matched to a gene: 3. As DNA, the CDR3 is TGCGCCAGCAGCTTGGCCAGGGGGGGGAACACTGAAGCTTTCTTT. Protein product: CASSLARGGNTEAFF. Using reference TRBV5-1 and TRBJ1-1 for the parts outside the CDR3, the full variable domain is KAGVTQTPRYLIKTRGQQVTLSCSPISGHRSVSWYQQTPGQGLQFLFEYFSETQRNKGNFPGRFSGRQFSNSRSEMNVSTLELGDSALYLCASSLARGGNTEAFFGQGTRLTVV.

This clonotype was seen only a few times. This sequence joins TRBV11-3 and TRBJ2-1, with TRBD2 matching 16 bases. The ends lost 3 bases at V and 7 bases at J; junction bases unmatched: 0. Germline V gives CDR1 SGHNT, CDR2 YENEEA. The CDR3 consists of 15 residues. The CDR3: CASSLGLAGGNEQFF. CDR3 sequence (DNA): TGTGCCAGCAGCTTGGGACTAGCGGGAGGGAATGAGCAGTTCTTC.

In regard to this clonotype: Since a much larger clone is just one base distant, this may be a read error. The chain joins TRBV7-6 to TRBJ2-7; D is possibly TRBD2 (5 bases). Trimming cost V 4 bases and J 7 bases, with 20 bases left between them. The CDR3 has 15 residues. The germline CDR1 and CDR2 sequences are SGHVS and FNYEAQ. The CDR3 loop reads CASSSWSSLGNEQYF. CDR3 nucleotide sequence: TGTGCCAGCAGCTCGTGGAGTAGTCTCGGGAATGAGCAGTACTTC.